One T cell receptor beta chain is described in this entry. It has no known antigen specificity. No quality values exist for individual bases; no much larger clone is one base distant. Inclusive of the bounding cysteine and phenylalanine, the CDR3 is 13 residues long. Only CDR3 DNA remains: 39 bases, in frame from the first base. In the germline V gene, CDR1 corresponds to MDHEN and CDR2 to SYDVKM. The germline V end is reduced by 5 bases and the J end by 7 bases; junction bases left unmatched: 3. The sample originates from a study of cytotoxic CD8 clonotypes in ibrutinib-treated CLL (dated by TCRdb to 2020 to 2022). At the level of the whole study: The cohort had 11 relapsed/refractory and around 16 treatment-naive patients; around 17 were IGHV unmutated. Responses were partial in around 24 patients and complete in 2; after median about 68 months follow-up, roughly 14 stayed in remission and roughly twelve progressed. Samples at response were collected after a median of about 13 months of treatment, with a range of about 6 to 36 months. On average, each sample yielded 270,000 or so productive templates and over 90,000 productive rearrangements. Of the 70 to 100 people in the trial, about two dozen had longitudinal samples available. Cryopreserved peripheral blood mononuclear cells were obtained prior to treatment, at the time of response, and at either disease progression or sustained remission. Every sample from remission and from progressive disease was obtained while the patients were still on ibrutinib.

Each clonotype received, on average, about 9.7x coverage in deep resolution sequencing performed on a MiSeq, where the target depth lay between 1 in 1 million and 1 in 200,000 T cells. The immunoSEQ hsTCRB Kit was used to generate TCR beta libraries. The original methods were these. ImmunoSEQ Data Assistant and ImmunoSEQ Analyzer were used for data analysis, and V, D and J genes were assigned according to IMGT definitions. Clonality, with values ranging from 0 to 1, was calculated as one minus the normalized Shannon entropy of productive rearrangement frequencies. Public clonotype analysis was restricted to overrepresented clonotypes comprising at least 0.05% of each patient's repertoire. Roughly 13 age-matched healthy donor repertoires from immuneACCESS served as clonality controls. TCRdb stores this immuneACCESS table with in-frame sequences only. Part of the clones is absent; in the studies checked, under half of the shortfall reflects unresolved V genes, and no reason is known for the rest. The V and J calls and clone size are taken from that table; D and trimming were inferred from the DNA. For this sample the table gives 100,000 to 150,000 clones, of which 70% to 90% were detected only once. The ten largest clones take up over 2% of the sample.

Results the study describes overall, beyond this receptor: Baseline clonality exceeded that of age-matched healthy donors and correlated strongly with circulating CD8+ T-cell counts. Public clonotypes were rare and either contracted or stayed stable during treatment, and the rise in clonality at ibrutinib response reflected the expansion of private clonotypes. Sampling times were not matched between sustained-remission and progressing patients, and lymph node repertoires were not studied. An increase in clonality was observed at ibrutinib response, with clonality remaining stable during sustained remission and falling back toward baseline at progression.

The time point label on this specimen signifies: approximately 25 months on ibrutinib. For TCR beta library preparation, 2 to 2.5 micrograms of genomic DNA were isolated from cryopreserved PBMCs. Longitudinal blood samples from CLL patients on ibrutinib monotherapy were analyzed using high-throughput TCR beta sequencing. The patients took part in an open-label, single-center phase 2 trial of ibrutinib monotherapy. The chain couples TRBV28 to TRBJ1-2, and 11 junctional nucleotides match TRBD1. The source was PBMCs, collected after 24 months of ibrutinib treatment. This clonotype was sampled from a human donor with chronic lymphocytic leukemia. The nucleotide sequence reads TGTGCCAGCAGTCACGGGACAGGGGGTGGCTACACCTTC. This sequence encodes CASSHGTGGGYTF.